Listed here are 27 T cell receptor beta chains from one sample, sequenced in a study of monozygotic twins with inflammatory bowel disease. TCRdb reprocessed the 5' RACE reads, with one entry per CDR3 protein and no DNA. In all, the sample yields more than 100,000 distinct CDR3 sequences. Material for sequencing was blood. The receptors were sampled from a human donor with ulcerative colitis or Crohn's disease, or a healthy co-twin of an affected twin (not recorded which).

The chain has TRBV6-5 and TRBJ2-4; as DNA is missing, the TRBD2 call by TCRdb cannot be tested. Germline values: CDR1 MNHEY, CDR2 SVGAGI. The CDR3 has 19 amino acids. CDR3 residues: CASSYSAGPPGSPKNIQYF.

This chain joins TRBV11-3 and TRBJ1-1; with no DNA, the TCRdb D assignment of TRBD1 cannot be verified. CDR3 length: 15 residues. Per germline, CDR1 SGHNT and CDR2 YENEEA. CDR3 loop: CASSLGQGSGTEAFF.

This CDR3 reads CASSFNPSYEQYF. The V gene is TRBV7-2, the J gene TRBJ2-7. Germline CDR1 and CDR2: SGHTA and FQGNSA. The CDR3 consists of 13 residues.

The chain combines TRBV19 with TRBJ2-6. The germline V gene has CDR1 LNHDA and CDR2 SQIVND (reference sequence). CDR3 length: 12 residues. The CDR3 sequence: CASSTPANVLTF.

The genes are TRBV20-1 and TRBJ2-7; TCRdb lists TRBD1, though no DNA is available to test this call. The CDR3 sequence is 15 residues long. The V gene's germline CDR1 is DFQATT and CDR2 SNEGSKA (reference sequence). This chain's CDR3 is CSARVPGVASYEQYF.

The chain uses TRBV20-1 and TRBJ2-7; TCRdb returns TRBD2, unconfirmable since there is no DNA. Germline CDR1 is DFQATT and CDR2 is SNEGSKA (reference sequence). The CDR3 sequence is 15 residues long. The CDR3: CSARIPSGSGIEQYF.

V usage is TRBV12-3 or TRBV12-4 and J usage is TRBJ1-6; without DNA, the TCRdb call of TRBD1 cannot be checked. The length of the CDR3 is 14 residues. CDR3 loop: CASSLGTGWSPLHF.

This CDR3 is CASSPLDRDYGYTF. V usage is TRBV18 and J usage is TRBJ1-2; TCRdb returns TRBD1, unconfirmable since there is no DNA. CDR1 KGHSH and CDR2 LQKENI come from the germline V gene. CDR3 length: 14 amino acids.

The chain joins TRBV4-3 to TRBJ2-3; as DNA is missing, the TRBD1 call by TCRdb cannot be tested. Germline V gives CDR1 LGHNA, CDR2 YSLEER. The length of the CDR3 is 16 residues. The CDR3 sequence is CASSQQGSPFADTQYF.

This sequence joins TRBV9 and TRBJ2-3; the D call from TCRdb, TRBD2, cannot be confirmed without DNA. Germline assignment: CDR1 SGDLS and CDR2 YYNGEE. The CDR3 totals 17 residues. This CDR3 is CASSESGVKGGTDTQYF.

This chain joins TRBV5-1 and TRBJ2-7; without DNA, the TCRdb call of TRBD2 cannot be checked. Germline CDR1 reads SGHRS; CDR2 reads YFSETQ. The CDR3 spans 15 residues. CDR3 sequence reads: CASSLVPGGAYEQYF.

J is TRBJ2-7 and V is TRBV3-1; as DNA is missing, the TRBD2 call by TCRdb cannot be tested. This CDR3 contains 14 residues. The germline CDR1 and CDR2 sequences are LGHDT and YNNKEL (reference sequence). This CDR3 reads CASSPSGTPSEEYF.

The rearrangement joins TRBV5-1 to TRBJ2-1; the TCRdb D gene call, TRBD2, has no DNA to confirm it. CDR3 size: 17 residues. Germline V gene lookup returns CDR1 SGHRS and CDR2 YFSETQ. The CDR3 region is CASSPTSGGHAYNEQFF.

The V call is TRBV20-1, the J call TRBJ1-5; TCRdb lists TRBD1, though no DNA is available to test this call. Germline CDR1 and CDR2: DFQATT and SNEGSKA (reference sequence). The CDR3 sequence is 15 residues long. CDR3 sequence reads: CSARISGTRNQPQHF.

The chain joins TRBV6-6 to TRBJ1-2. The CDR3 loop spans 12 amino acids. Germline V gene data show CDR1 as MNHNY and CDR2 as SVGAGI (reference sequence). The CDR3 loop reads CASRLQGYGYTF.

The CDR3: CASSQDTDSYNEQFF. The J gene is TRBJ2-1, the V gene TRBV4-3. Germline-derived CDR1 and CDR2 are LGHNA and YSLEER. The length of the CDR3 is 15 residues.

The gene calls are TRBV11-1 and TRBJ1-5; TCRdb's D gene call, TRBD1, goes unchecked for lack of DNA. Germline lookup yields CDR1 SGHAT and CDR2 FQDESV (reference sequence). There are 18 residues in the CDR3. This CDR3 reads CASSFTPQDSYSNQPQHF. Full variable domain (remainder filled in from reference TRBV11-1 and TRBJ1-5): EAEVAQSPRYKITEKSQAVAFWCDPISGHATLYWYRQILGQGPELLVQFQDESVVDDSQLPKDRFSAERLKGVDSTLKIQPAELGDSAMYLCASSFTPQDSYSNQPQHFGDGTRLSIL.

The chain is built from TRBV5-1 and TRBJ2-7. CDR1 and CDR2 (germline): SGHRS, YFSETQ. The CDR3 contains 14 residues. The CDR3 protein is CASSSGSHSYEQYF.

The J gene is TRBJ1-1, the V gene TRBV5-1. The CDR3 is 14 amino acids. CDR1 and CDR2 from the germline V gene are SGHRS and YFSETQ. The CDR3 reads CASSLVPMNTEAFF.

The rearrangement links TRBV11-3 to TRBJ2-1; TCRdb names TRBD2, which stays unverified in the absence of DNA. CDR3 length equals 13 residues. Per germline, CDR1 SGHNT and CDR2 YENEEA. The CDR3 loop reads CASSLDRETKQFF.

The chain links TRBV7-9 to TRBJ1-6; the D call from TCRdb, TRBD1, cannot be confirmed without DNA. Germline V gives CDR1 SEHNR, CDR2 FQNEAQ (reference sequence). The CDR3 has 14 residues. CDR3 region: CASSLVGGQSPLHF.

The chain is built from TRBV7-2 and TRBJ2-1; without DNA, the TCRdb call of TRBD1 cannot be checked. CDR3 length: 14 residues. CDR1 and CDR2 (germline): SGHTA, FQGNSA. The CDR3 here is CASSFDRRANEQFF. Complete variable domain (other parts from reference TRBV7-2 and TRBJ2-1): GAGVSQSPSNKVTEKGKDVELRCDPISGHTALYWYRQSLGQGLEFLIYFQGNSAPDKSGLPSDRFSAERTGGSVSTLTIQRTQQEDSAVYLCASSFDRRANEQFFGPGTRLTVL.

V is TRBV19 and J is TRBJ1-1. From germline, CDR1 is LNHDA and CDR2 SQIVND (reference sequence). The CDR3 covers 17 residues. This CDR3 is CASSYVRGPKGSTEAFF. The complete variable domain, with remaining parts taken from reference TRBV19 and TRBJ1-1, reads DGGITQSPKYLFRKEGQNVTLSCEQNLNHDAMYWYRQDPGQGLRLIYYSQIVNDFQKGDIAEGYSVSREKKESFPLTVTSAQKNPTAFYLCASSYVRGPKGSTEAFFGQGTRLTVV.

CDR3 region: CASSQDLNSIYGYTF. The chain employs TRBV4-3 and TRBJ1-2. CDR1 is LGHNA and CDR2 is YSLEER in the germline V gene. This CDR3 contains 15 residues.

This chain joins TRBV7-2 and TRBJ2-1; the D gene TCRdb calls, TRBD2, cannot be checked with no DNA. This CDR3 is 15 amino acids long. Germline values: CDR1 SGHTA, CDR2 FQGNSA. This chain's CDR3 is CASSLRLAPGGEQFF.

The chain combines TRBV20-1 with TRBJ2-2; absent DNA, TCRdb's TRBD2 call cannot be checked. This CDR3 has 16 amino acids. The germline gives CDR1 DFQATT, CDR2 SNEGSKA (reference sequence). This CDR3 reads CSATIGGAYYTGELFF.

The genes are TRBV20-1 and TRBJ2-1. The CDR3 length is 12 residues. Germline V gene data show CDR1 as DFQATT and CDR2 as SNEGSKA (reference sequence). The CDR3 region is CKARWGYNEQFF.